The 10 T cell receptor beta chains listed next were all sequenced from one sample in a study of OX40 agonist ivuxolimab in advanced cancers. The method was immunoSEQ multiplex PCR; TCRdb's version includes in-frame clones alone and lacks a portion of them. The profile covers roughly 60,000 clones, with about 90% appearing a single time and more than 13% taken by the ten largest. Sample: CD4+ or CD8+ T cells sorted from blood, taken in a trial of the OX40 agonist ivuxolimab. The receptors shown here come from an adult with an advanced solid tumor such as melanoma, head and neck, liver or kidney cancer.

V is TRBV29-1 and J is TRBJ2-7, with D tentatively TRBD1 (6 bases). The CDR3 length is 12 residues. In germline, CDR1 is SQVTM, CDR2 ANQGSEA. V gave up 6 bases and J gave up 2 bases, with 11 bases separating them. The CDR3 bases are TGCAGCGTCCTGGGACACACCTACGAGCAGTACTTC. Amino acids: CSVLGHTYEQYF.

The CDR3, as DNA: TGTGCCAGCAGCTTAGGTCCGAACACCGGGGAGCTGTTTTTT. It codes for CASSLGPNTGELFF. The chain couples TRBV5-6 to TRBJ2-2; D ambiguous. The CDR3 consists of 14 residues. The germline V gene encodes CDR1 SGHDT and CDR2 YYEEEE. With 2 bases removed from V and 0 bases from J, the gap between germline ends came to 5 bases.

The chain links TRBV27 to TRBJ2-2; D possibly matches TRBD1 or TRBD2 (5 bases each). The CDR3 length is 15 residues. The V gene lost 5 bases and the J gene lost 4 bases, with 14 bases spanning the gap. Germline CDR1 reads MNHEY; CDR2 reads SMNVEV (reference sequence). This chain's CDR3 is CASSRETAVTGELFF. CDR3 in DNA: TGTGCCAGCAGTCGCGAGACAGCGGTCACCGGGGAGCTGTTTTTT.

The chain is built from TRBV28 and TRBJ1-4; perhaps TRBD1 as D (5 bases). Germline CDR1 reads MDHEN; CDR2 reads SYDVKM. Trimming took off 2 bases at V and 2 bases at J, with 12 bases between the two ends. The CDR3 consists of 16 residues. The CDR3 nucleotides are TGTGCCAGCAGTTTAAGAGGGGCTTCGACTAATGAAAAACTGTTTTTT. This translates into CASSLRGASTNEKLFF.

CDR3 DNA: TGTGCCAGCAGCCTCAGACCAGTCAGGGAAAAACTGTTTTTT. Encoded protein: CASSLRPVREKLFF. The V gene is TRBV7-8, the J gene TRBJ1-4; D not resolved. The CDR3 consists of 14 residues. Germline CDR1 SGHVS, CDR2 FQNEAQ. The V and J ends lost 5 bases and 8 bases respectively, with 15 bases between them. Supplemented by reference TRBV7-8 and TRBJ1-4, the full variable domain reads GAGVSQSPRYKVAKRGQDVALRCDPISGHVSLFWYQQALGQGPEFLTYFQNEAQLDKSGLPSDRFFAERPEGSVSTLKIQRTQQEDSAVYLCASSLRPVREKLFFGSGTQLSVL.

The chain uses TRBV4-2 and TRBJ2-4, with 13 bases that match TRBD2. The CDR3 length is 19 residues. Losses at the gene ends were 0 bases for V and 0 bases for J; bases not matched to a gene: 5. The germline V gene has CDR1 LGHNA and CDR2 YNFKEQ. The CDR3 loop reads CASSQDHTSGRVAKNIQYF. Written as DNA, the CDR3 is TGTGCCAGCAGCCAAGATCACACTAGCGGGAGGGTAGCCAAAAACATTCAGTACTTC.

The chain employs TRBV18 and TRBJ1-1, with D maybe TRBD1 (5 bases). This CDR3 has 15 amino acids. Between the trimmed V and J ends, which lost 1 base and 7 bases, there was a span of 16 bases. Germline V gene lookup returns CDR1 KGHSH and CDR2 LQKENI. CDR3 sequence: CASSPQTGATFEAFF. CDR3 sequence (DNA): TGTGCCAGCTCACCACAGACCGGGGCGACTTTTGAAGCTTTCTTT.

Only one count was recorded for this clone. The chain has TRBV29-1 and TRBJ2-3; D might be TRBD2 (6 bases). Germline lookup yields CDR1 SQVTM and CDR2 ANQGSEA. The CDR3 has 16 residues. Trimming shortened V by 1 base and J by 2 bases, and 16 bases separated the two germline ends. CDR3 amino acids: CSVEGGGAGFTDTQYF. In DNA, the CDR3 is TGCAGCGTTGAAGGGGGTGGGGCGGGATTCACAGATACGCAGTATTTT.

The CDR3 DNA sequence: TGTGCCAGTAGGAAGAATCCAGAGAACACTGAAGCTTTCTTT. This translates into CASRKNPENTEAFF. The chain has TRBV19 and TRBJ1-1; D unclear. Trimming shortened V by 6 bases and J by 1 base, and 12 bases separated the two germline ends. The germline CDR1 and CDR2 sequences are LNHDA and SQIVND (reference sequence). The CDR3 runs to 14 residues.

This clone was seen once. The chain combines TRBV19 with TRBJ2-1, with a possible D match to TRBD1 (5 bases). This CDR3 is built from 14 residues. V was cut by 4 bases and J by 0 bases, with 7 bases left in between. The germline gives CDR1 LNHDA, CDR2 SQIVND (reference sequence). The CDR3: CASSRQLSYNEQFF. CDR3 sequence (DNA): TGTGCCAGTAGTAGACAGCTCTCCTACAATGAGCAGTTCTTC.